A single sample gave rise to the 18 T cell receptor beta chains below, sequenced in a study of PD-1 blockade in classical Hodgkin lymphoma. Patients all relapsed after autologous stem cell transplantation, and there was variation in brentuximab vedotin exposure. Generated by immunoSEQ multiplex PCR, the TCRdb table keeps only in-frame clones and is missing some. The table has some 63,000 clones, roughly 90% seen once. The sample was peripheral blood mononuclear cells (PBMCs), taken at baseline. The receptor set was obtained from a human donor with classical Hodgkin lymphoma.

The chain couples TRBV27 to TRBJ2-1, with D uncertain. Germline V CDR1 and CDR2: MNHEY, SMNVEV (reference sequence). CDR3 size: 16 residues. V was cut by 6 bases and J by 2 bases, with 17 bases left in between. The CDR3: CASSRDPGFPYNEQFF. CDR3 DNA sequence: TGTGCCAGCAGCCGAGACCCCGGGTTTCCCTACAATGAGCAGTTCTTC.

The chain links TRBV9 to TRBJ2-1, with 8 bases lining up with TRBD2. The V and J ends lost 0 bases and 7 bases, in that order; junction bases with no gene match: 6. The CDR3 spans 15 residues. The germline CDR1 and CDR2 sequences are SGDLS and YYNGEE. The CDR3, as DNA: TGTGCCAGCAGCGTAGAGTCGGGAGGGGTAAATGAGCAGTTCTTC. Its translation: CASSVESGGVNEQFF.

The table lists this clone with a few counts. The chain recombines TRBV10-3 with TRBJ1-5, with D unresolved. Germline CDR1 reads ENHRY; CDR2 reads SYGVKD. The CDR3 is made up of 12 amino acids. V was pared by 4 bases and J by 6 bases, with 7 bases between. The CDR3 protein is CAISGRGQPQHF. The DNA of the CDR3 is TGTGCCATCAGTGGCCGGGGTCAGCCCCAGCATTTT.

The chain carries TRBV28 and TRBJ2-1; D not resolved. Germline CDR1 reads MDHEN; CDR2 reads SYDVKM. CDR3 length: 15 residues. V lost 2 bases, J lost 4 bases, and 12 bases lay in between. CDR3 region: CASSLRADTYNEQFF. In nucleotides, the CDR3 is TGTGCCAGCAGTTTAAGGGCCGACACATACAATGAGCAGTTCTTC.

The CDR3 loop reads CASSTTGVRGYGYTF. The CDR3 DNA reads as TGTGCCAGTAGTACTACAGGCGTTCGGGGCTATGGCTACACCTTC. The V call is TRBV19, the J call TRBJ1-2; weak D call: TRBD1 (5 bases). CDR3 length equals 15 residues. Trimming cost V 4 bases and J 4 bases, with 16 bases left between them. Per the germline V gene, CDR1 is LNHDA and CDR2 is SQIVND (reference sequence).

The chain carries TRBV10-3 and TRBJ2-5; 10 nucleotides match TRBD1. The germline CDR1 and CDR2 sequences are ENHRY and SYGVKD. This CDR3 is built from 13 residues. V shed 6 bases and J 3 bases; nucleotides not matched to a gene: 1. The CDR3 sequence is CAIRGQGEETQYF. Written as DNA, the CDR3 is TGTGCCATCAGAGGACAGGGGGAAGAGACCCAGTACTTC.

Here the CDR3 DNA reads TGCGCCAGCAGCCAAGCTAGCGGGAGGGCGTACGAGCAGTACTTC. Amino acids: CASSQASGRAYEQYF. The chain recombines TRBV4-1 with TRBJ2-7; TRBD2 aligns across 12 bases. The CDR3 extends over 15 amino acids. V lost 1 base to trimming and J lost 4 bases; unmatched junction nucleotides: 2. CDR1 is MGHRA and CDR2 is YSYEKL in the germline V gene.

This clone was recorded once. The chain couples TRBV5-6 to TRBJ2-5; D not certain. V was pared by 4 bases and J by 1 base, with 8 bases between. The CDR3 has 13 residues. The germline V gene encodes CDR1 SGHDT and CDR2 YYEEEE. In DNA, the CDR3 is TGTGCCAGCAGCCCGGACGGCCAAGAGACCCAGTACTTC. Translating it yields CASSPDGQETQYF.

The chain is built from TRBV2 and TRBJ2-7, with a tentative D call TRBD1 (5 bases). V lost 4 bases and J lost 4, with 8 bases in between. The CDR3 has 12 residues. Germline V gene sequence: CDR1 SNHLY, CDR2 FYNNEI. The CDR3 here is CASSATAYEQYF. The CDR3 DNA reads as TGTGCCAGCAGTGCGACAGCTTACGAGCAGTACTTC.

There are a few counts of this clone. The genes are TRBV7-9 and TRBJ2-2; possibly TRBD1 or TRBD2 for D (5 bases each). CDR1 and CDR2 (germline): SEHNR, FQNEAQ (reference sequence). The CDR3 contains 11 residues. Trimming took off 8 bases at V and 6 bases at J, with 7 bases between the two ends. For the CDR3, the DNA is TGTGCCAGCCGGGGACCCGGGGAGCTGTTTTTT. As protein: CASRGPGELFF. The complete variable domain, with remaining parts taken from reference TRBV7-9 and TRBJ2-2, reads DTGVSQNPRHKITKRGQNVTFRCDPISEHNRLYWYRQTLGQGPEFLTYFQNEAQLEKSRLLSDRFSAERPKGSFSTLEIQRTEQGDSAMYLCASRGPGELFFGEGSRLTVL.

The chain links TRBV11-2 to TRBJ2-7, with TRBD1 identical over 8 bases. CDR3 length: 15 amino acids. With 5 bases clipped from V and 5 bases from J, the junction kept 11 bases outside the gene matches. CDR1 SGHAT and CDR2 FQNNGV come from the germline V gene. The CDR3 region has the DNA TGTGCCAGCAGCAGAACTCAGGGGGCATATAACGAGCAGTACTTC. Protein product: CASSRTQGAYNEQYF.

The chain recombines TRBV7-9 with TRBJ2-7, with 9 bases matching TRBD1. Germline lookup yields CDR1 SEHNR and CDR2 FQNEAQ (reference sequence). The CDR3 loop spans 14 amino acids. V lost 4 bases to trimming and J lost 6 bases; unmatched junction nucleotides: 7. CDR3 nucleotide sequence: TGTGCCAGCAGCTCCCGGGACAGGGCGCGCGAGCAGTACTTC. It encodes CASSSRDRAREQYF.

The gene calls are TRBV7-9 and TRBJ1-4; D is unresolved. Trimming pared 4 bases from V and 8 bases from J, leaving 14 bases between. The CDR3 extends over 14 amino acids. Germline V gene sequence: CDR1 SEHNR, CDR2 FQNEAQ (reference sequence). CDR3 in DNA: TGTGCCAGCAGCTCCGGAGGTGGGATCGAAAAACTGTTTTTT. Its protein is CASSSGGGIEKLFF.

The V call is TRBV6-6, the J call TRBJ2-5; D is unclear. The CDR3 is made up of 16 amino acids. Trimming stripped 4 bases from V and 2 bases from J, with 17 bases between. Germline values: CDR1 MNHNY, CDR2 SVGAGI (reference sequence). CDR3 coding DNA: TGTGCCAGCAGTTTACTACCTCCGGGCCAACAAGAGACCCAGTACTTC. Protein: CASSLLPPGQQETQYF.

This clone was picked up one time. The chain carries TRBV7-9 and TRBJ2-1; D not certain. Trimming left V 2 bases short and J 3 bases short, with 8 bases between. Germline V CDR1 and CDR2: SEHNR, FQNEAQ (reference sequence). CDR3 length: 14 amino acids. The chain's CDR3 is CASSLTPGYNEQFF. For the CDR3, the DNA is TGTGCCAGCAGCTTAACCCCTGGCTACAATGAGCAGTTCTTC.

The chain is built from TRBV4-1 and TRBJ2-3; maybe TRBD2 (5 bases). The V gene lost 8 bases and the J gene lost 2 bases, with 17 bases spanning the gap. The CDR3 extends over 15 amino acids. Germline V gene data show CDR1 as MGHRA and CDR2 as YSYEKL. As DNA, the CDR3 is TGCGCCAGCCGATCGGGGATAGGTCCCACAGATACGCAGTATTTT. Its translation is CASRSGIGPTDTQYF.

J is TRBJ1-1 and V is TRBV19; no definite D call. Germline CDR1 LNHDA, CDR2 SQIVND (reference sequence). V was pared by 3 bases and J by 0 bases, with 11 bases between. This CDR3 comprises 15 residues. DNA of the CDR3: TGTGCCAGTAGTATCGCCGGAAATCTGAACACTGAAGCTTTCTTT. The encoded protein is CASSIAGNLNTEAFF.

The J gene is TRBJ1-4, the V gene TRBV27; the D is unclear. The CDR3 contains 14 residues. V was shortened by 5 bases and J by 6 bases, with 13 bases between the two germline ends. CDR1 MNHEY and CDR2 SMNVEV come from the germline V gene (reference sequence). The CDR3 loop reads CASSLTPFHEKLFF. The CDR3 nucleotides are TGTGCCAGCAGTCTAACCCCTTTCCATGAAAAACTGTTTTTT.